These 2 T cell receptor beta chains were sequenced from one sample in a study of blood T cells in healthy people across ages. Sample-barcoded 5' priming and a J-beta primer mix drove a second PCR of roughly 6 to 12 cycles. TCRdb analysed the 5' RACE reads with MiXCR anew, one entry per CDR3 protein. In the table there are fewer than 900,000 distinct CDR3 sequences, around 49% of which are singletons. Input material: blood. These receptors were obtained from a woman aged 60 to 75 in good health.

A word on this clonotype: This sequence may be a read error, since a much larger clone differs from it by one base. The chain uses TRBV5-1 and TRBJ2-5; 7 nucleotides match TRBD1. The CDR3 totals 16 residues. Looked up from germline, CDR1 is SGHRS and CDR2 is YFSETQ. CDR3 in DNA: TGCGCCGGCAGCGAAGAGCCCGACAGGGTAGGGAGTGAGCAGTACTTC. Residues: CAGSEEPDRVGSEQYF.

This clonotype was observed many times. The V call is TRBV7-2, the J call TRBJ2-1; possible D gene TRBD2, 5 bases. Looked up from germline, CDR1 is SGHTA and CDR2 is FQGNSA. The CDR3 is 15 residues long. V lost 1 base and J 6 bases, leaving 13 bases between the germline ends. CDR3 coding DNA: TGTGCCAGCAGCTTAGAAGCAGATAGCGTCAATGAGCAGTTCTTC. Protein sequence: CASSLEADSVNEQFF.